These 9 T cell receptor beta chains share one sample of origin, sequenced in a study of post-analysis software for immune sequencing data. Every TCR beta cDNA library bore unique molecular identifiers. MiXCR was run by TCRdb on the PCR reads, yielding one entry per CDR3 protein. The table lists around 400,000 distinct CDR3 sequences, over 30% of them singletons. These receptors have no identified antigens. Findings and limits, study-wide: The five TRBV segments detected at higher frequency in patients than in controls included TRBV5-6, TRBV5-1 and TRBV20-1.

The sequenced sample was blood. All receptors come from a girl aged 2 to 9 with multiple sclerosis.

The CDR3 DNA follows: TGCGCCAGCAGCTGGACGGGACAGGGTAACTATGGCTACACCTTC. Translation: CASSWTGQGNYGYTF. V and J are TRBV5-1 and TRBJ1-2; 9 bases fit TRBD1. Germline CDR1 SGHRS, CDR2 YFSETQ. CDR3 size: 15 residues. Unmatched junction bases numbered 4, after V lost 3 bases and J lost 1 base. The entire variable domain, with the rest obtained from reference TRBV5-1 and TRBJ1-2, is as follows: KAGVTQTPRYLIKTRGQQVTLSCSPISGHRSVSWYQQTPGQGLQFLFEYFSETQRNKGNFPGRFSGRQFSNSRSEMNVSTLELGDSALYLCASSWTGQGNYGYTFGSGTRLTVV.

The genes are TRBV5-1 and TRBJ2-1; the match to TRBD1 covers 9 bases. Germline lookup yields CDR1 SGHRS and CDR2 YFSETQ. V shed 4 bases, J shed 12 bases, and the junction held 8 bases outside the gene matches. The CDR3 contains 13 residues. CDR3 loop: CASSDGTGFLQFF. As DNA, the CDR3 is TGCGCCAGCAGCGATGGGACAGGGTTCTTGCAGTTCTTC.

The rearrangement links TRBV7-3 to TRBJ2-5; no reliable D call. Germline V lookup: CDR1 SGHTA, CDR2 FQGTGA. The ends were cut back, 5 bases at V and 2 bases at J, with 12 bases in the middle. This CDR3 is built from 14 residues. The CDR3 DNA sequence: TGTGCCAGCAGCCCTTCGGACGAGCAAGAGACCCAGTACTTC. Its translation is CASSPSDEQETQYF.

This clonotype came up a few times. V is TRBV18 and J is TRBJ2-3; the D is unclear. CDR1 KGHSH and CDR2 LQKENI come from the germline V gene. The V gene lost 5 bases and the J gene lost 3 bases, with 15 bases spanning the gap. The CDR3 sequence is 15 residues long. The CDR3 bases are TGTGCCAGCTCATTAAATATTGCGTCTACAGATACGCAGTATTTT. Protein sequence: CASSLNIASTDTQYF.

The V gene is TRBV29-1, the J gene TRBJ2-5, with D tentatively TRBD1 or TRBD2 (5 bases each). The CDR3 sequence is 13 residues long. Germline CDR1 SQVTM, CDR2 ANQGSEA. V lost 3 bases to trimming and J lost 5 bases, with 13 bases between them. CDR3 protein: CSVDGGSRETQYF. The CDR3 bases are TGCAGCGTTGATGGGGGTAGTCGGGAGACCCAGTACTTC.

This chain connects TRBV6-5 to TRBJ2-6; no reliable D call. V lost 0 bases to trimming and J lost 0 bases, with 12 bases between them. Germline values: CDR1 MNHEY, CDR2 SVGAGI. This CDR3 contains 18 residues. CDR3 sequence reads: CASSYSGKSYSGANVLTF. CDR3 coding DNA: TGTGCCAGCAGTTACTCGGGCAAATCCTACTCTGGGGCCAACGTCCTGACTTTC.

The V and J genes are TRBV10-3 and TRBJ1-2; D gene unclear. V was pared by 4 bases and J by 1 base, with 1 base between. This CDR3 is built from 11 residues. The germline CDR1 and CDR2 sequences are ENHRY and SYGVKD. The CDR3: CAISVNYGYTF. The DNA of the CDR3 is TGTGCCATCAGTGTTAACTATGGCTACACCTTC.

V and J are TRBV9 and TRBJ1-3; the D gene is possibly TRBD1 (5 bases). The germline V gene encodes CDR1 SGDLS and CDR2 YYNGEE. This CDR3 contains 15 residues. V was pared by 1 base and J by 4 bases, with 12 bases between. CDR3 nucleotide sequence: TGTGCCAGCAGCGTAACCGGAGGGGACGGAAACACCATATATTTT. It encodes CASSVTGGDGNTIYF. Combining the CDR3 with reference TRBV9 and TRBJ1-3 gives the whole variable domain DSGVTQTPKHLITATGQRVTLRCSPRSGDLSVYWYQQSLDQGLQFLIQYYNGEERAKGNILERFSAQQFPDLHSELNLSSLELGDSALYFCASSVTGGDGNTIYFGEGSWLTVV.

V is TRBV12-3 or TRBV12-4 and J is TRBJ2-3; 15 bases line up with TRBD2. The CDR3 is made up of 16 amino acids. Trimming removed 5 bases from V and 2 bases from J; junction bases left unmatched: 2. Here the CDR3 DNA reads TGTGCCAGCAGTGGACTAGCGGGAGGGGACACAGATACGCAGTATTTT. Encoded protein: CASSGLAGGDTDTQYF.